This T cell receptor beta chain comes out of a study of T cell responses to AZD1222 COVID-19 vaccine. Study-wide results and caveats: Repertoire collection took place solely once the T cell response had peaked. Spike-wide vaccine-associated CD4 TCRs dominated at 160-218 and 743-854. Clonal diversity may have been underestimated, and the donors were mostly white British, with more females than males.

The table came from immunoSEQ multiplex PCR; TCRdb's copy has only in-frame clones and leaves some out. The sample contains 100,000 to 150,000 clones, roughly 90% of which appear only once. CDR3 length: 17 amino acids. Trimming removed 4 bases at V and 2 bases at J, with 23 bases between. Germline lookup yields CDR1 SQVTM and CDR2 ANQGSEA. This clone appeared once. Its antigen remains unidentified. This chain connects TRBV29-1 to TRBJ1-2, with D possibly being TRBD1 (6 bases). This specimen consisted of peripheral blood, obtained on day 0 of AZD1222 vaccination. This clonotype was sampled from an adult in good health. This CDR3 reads CSVVGLRARGANYGYTF. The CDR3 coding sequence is TGCAGCGTTGTAGGCCTTCGCGCCCGGGGGGCCAACTATGGCTACACCTTC. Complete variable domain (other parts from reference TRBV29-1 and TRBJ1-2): SAVISQKPSRDICQRGTSLTIQCQVDSQVTMMFWYRQQPGQSLTLIATANQGSEATYESGFVIDKFPISRPNLTFSTLTVSNMSPEDSSIYLCSVVGLRARGANYGYTFGSGTRLTVV.